Each of the 15 T cell receptor beta chains below was sequenced from the same sample in a study of cytomegalovirus exposure and HLA in healthy donors. It was with 60 Vbeta and 13 Jbeta primers that the PCR ran. The assay was immunoSEQ multiplex PCR, and TCRdb's table has in-frame clones only and misses some. The data hold fewer than 250,000 clones, with 81% observed a single time. Specimen: PBMCs. These receptors came from a man younger than 35 in good health and CMV-seronegative.

The chain combines TRBV9 with TRBJ2-1, with 7 bases that match TRBD2. With V trimmed by 4 bases and J by 6 bases, 10 bases remained unmatched. The CDR3 length is 15 residues. Germline assignment: CDR1 SGDLS and CDR2 YYNGEE. For the CDR3, the DNA is TGTGCCAGCAGCCCCGCCTCCGGGACTATCAATGAGCAGTTCTTC. This translates into CASSPASGTINEQFF.

J is TRBJ1-1 and V is TRBV28; 8 bases agree with TRBD1. The CDR3 is made up of 18 amino acids. The V gene's germline CDR1 is MDHEN and CDR2 SYDVKM. J was trimmed by 1 base and V by 7 bases; bases with no gene match: 17. CDR3 protein: CASTTSSVFGTGNTEAFF. CDR3 bases: TGTGCCAGCACCACATCTTCGGTCTTTGGGACAGGGAACACTGAAGCTTTCTTT.

The gene calls are TRBV19 and TRBJ1-5; the D is unclear. In germline, CDR1 is LNHDA, CDR2 SQIVND (reference sequence). The CDR3 contains 12 residues. The ends were cut back, 6 bases at V and 5 bases at J, with 8 bases in the middle. CDR3 protein: CASSGRDQPQHF. For the CDR3, the DNA is TGTGCCAGTAGCGGGAGGGATCAGCCCCAGCATTTT.

V gene TRBV4-2 combines with J gene TRBJ1-1; D is possibly TRBD1 (6 bases). The CDR3 is made up of 15 amino acids. Trimming stripped 0 bases from V and 4 bases from J, with 12 bases between. The germline V gene encodes CDR1 LGHNA and CDR2 YNFKEQ. DNA for the CDR3: TGTGCCAGCAGCCAAGACAGGGGTCTTAGCACTGAAGCTTTCTTT. This encodes CASSQDRGLSTEAFF.

This clone showed up just a few times. The sample contains more than one DNA sequence encoding this CDR3. The rearrangement links TRBV4-3 to TRBJ2-7; D uncertain. This CDR3 contains 14 residues. The ends were cut back, 0 bases at V and 0 bases at J, with 6 bases in the middle. The germline V gene has CDR1 LGHNA and CDR2 YSLEER. In nucleotides, the CDR3 is TGCGCCAGCAGCCAAGACCCCAGCTCCTACGAGCAGTACTTC. Encoded protein: CASSQDPSSYEQYF.

J is TRBJ1-2 and V is TRBV6-6; unclear D gene. V lost 2 bases and J lost 2, with 3 bases in between. CDR1 and CDR2 (germline): MNHNY, SVGAGI (reference sequence). This CDR3 has 12 residues. CDR3 sequence: CASSYANYGYTF. The CDR3 DNA reads TGTGCCAGCAGTTACGCGAACTATGGCTACACCTTC.

This clone was seen a few times. The chain combines TRBV9 with TRBJ2-7; 9 nucleotides line up with TRBD2. The length of the CDR3 is 14 residues. V was pared by 5 bases and J by 7 bases, with 10 bases of the junction left unmatched. CDR1 and CDR2 (germline): SGDLS, YYNGEE. In DNA, the CDR3 is TGTGCCAGCAGTTTGGATAGCGGGAGAAGAGAGCAGTACTTC. It is translated as CASSLDSGRREQYF.

The chain employs TRBV5-1 and TRBJ2-3; 8 positions agree with TRBD1. From germline, CDR1 is SGHRS and CDR2 YFSETQ. Losses at the gene ends were 1 base for V and 4 bases for J; bases not matched to a gene: 8. The CDR3 is made up of 16 amino acids. This chain's CDR3 is CASSLSAPQGADTQYF. DNA of the CDR3: TGCGCCAGCAGCTTGTCGGCCCCACAGGGGGCAGATACGCAGTATTTT.

This chain uses TRBV7-3 with TRBJ2-7; 9 bases are a match to TRBD2. V lost 5 bases, J lost 0 bases, and 5 bases stayed unmatched. This CDR3 spans 15 amino acids. Germline V gene sequence: CDR1 SGHTA, CDR2 FQGTGA. The CDR3 reads CASSQLAGSSYEQYF. The CDR3 DNA reads TGTGCCAGCAGCCAGCTAGCGGGGTCCTCCTACGAGCAGTACTTC.

V and J are TRBV29-1 and TRBJ1-1; a possible D gene is TRBD1 (5 bases). Between the trimmed V and J ends, which lost 2 bases and 4 bases, there was a span of 14 bases. CDR3 length: 14 amino acids. Germline V gene lookup returns CDR1 SQVTM and CDR2 ANQGSEA. The CDR3, as DNA: TGCAGCGTTGAAAGGAACCAGGGAGGCACTGAAGCTTTCTTT. Residues: CSVERNQGGTEAFF.

The rearrangement links TRBV4-2 to TRBJ2-7; 7 bases line up with TRBD2. The V gene end was trimmed by 4 bases and the J gene end by 6 bases; junction bases not matched to a gene: 9. The germline V gene encodes CDR1 LGHNA and CDR2 YNFKEQ. This CDR3 has 14 residues. CDR3 in DNA: TGTGCCAGCAGCCTTAGCGGGCTCGCGGGCGAGCAGTACTTC. This encodes CASSLSGLAGEQYF.

The chain uses TRBV6-5 and TRBJ2-7; tentatively, D is TRBD1 (5 bases). The CDR3 length is 13 residues. V lost 1 base and J lost 5, with 9 bases in between. Germline values: CDR1 MNHEY, CDR2 SVGAGI. The CDR3 bases are TGTGCCAGCAGTTACTACAGGATGGACGAGCAGTACTTC. Its translation is CASSYYRMDEQYF.

The rearrangement joins TRBV6-1 to TRBJ1-1; TRBD1 aligns across 11 bases. V was pared by 4 bases and J by 0 bases, with 4 bases of the junction left unmatched. Per germline, CDR1 MNHNS and CDR2 SASEGT. This CDR3 has 16 amino acids. For the CDR3, the DNA is TGTGCCAGCAGTGGGAGGACAGGGGGCTTGAACACTGAAGCTTTCTTT. The encoded protein is CASSGRTGGLNTEAFF.

The V gene is TRBV13, the J gene TRBJ1-2; 10 bases fit TRBD1. The CDR3 has 17 amino acids. With 5 bases clipped from V and 1 base from J, the junction kept 10 bases outside the gene matches. Germline V gene sequence: CDR1 PRHDT, CDR2 FYEKMQ (reference sequence). CDR3 DNA: TGTGCCAGCAGCCTCAGGACAGGGGGTCAGTTTAACTATGGCTACACCTTC. Protein product: CASSLRTGGQFNYGYTF.

This chain links TRBV5-4 with TRBJ2-1, with TRBD1 as a possible D gene (6 bases). Trimming removed 4 bases from V and 10 bases from J, with 12 bases in between. The CDR3 sequence is 12 residues long. CDR1 SGHNT and CDR2 YYREEE come from the germline V gene (reference sequence). CDR3 protein: CASSKPGEEQFF. The CDR3 bases are TGTGCCAGCAGCAAACCAGGGGAGGAGCAGTTCTTC.